This TCR beta chain originates from a study of cytomegalovirus exposure and HLA in healthy donors. The table came from immunoSEQ multiplex PCR; TCRdb's copy has only in-frame clones and leaves some out. The sample lists under 350,000 clones, about 86% occurring once. With 6 bases clipped from V and 5 bases from J, the junction kept 8 bases outside the gene matches. Per the germline V gene, CDR1 is MNHGY and CDR2 is SAAAGT. The CDR3 extends over 14 amino acids. Broader study findings: Some TCR beta chains (164 of them) were listed as cytomegalovirus-associated. That first-cohort TCR clusters tended to co-occur in the approximately 110 validation repertoires was found in a later analysis.

As concerns this clone: Its antigen remains unknown.

The chain uses TRBV6-8 and TRBJ1-2; 8 positions match TRBD1. The material sequenced was PBMCs. The origin of this receptor is a woman aged 18 to 35 in good health and CMV-seronegative. CDR3 sequence (DNA): TGTGCCAGCAGCCCCGGACAGGGTGGGTATGGCTACACCTTC. Translation gives CASSPGQGGYGYTF.